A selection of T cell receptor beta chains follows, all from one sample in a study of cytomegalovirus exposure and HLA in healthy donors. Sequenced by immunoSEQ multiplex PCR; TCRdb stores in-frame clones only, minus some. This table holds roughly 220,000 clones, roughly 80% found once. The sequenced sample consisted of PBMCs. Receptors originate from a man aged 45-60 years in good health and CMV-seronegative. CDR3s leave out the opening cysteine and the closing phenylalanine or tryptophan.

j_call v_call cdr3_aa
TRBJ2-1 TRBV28 ASSPGTGGMFEQF
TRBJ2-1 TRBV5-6 ASSGSLLTGGYNEQF
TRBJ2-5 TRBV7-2 ASSLSREEGTQY
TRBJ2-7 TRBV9 ASSADPQGAEQY
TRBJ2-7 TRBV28 ASTLAGVSYEQY
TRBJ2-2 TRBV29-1 SVEARAGFNGELF
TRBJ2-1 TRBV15 ATSRGSGSAYNEQF
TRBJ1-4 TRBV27 ASRAGWGSTNEKLF
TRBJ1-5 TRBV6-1 ASSEQYSNQPQH
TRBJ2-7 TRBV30 AWSPWDTTYEQY
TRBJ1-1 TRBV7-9 ASSFDRGRTDTEAF
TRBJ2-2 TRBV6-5 ASSGTSLTGELF
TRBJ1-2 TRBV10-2 ASSESRTGYNYGYT
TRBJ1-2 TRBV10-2 ASSGTGLDGYT
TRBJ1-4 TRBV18 ASSPQKTGSSEKLF
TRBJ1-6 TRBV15 ATSRAPDSPLH
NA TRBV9 ASSVGSSVSYEQY
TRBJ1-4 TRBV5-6 ASSFRAVADEKLF
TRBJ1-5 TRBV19 ASRSGTGVYSNQPQH
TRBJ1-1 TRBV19 ASNQQGRNTEAF
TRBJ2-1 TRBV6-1 ASSAVYLAGGRQYNEQF
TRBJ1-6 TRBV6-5 ASSYTQTGSISPLH
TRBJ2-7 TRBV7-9 SSSLAGTREQY
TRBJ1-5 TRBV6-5 ASSKRDRGYQPQH
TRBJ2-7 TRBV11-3 ASSSRGGYEQY
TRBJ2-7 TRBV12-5 ASGLATGQVSYEQY
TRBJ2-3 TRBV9 ASSPGGAPTDTQY
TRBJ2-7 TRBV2 ASSPRDIYEQY
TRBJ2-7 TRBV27 ASSFRVSEGRGAAGEQY
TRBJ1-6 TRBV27 ASRFFDRERSPLH
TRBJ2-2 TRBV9 ASTPSSGLAGGPRAGELF
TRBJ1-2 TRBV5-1 ASSLKGQGADYGYT
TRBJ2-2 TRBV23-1 ASAAGWEDTGELF
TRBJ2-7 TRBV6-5 ASRDIAYEQY
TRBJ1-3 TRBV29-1 SVRDSPGNTIY
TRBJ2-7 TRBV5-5 ASSGGQSSYEQY
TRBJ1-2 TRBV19 ASSIGQEGYGYT
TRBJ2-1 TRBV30 AWSGGRSSSYNEQF
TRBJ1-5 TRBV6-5 ASSYSRGSHGPQH
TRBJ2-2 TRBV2 ASSESVGYTGELF
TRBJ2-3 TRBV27 ASNAAGGRARADTQY
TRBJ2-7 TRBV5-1 ASSLGSGMGEQY
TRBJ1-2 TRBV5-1 ASSSGQFYGYT
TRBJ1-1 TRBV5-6 ASSWGVEAF
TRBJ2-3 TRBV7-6 ASSLAVSGAADTQY
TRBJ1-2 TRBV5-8 ASSPRRENYGYT
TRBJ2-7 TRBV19 ASSNRYEQY
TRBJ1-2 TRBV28 ASRSSGTGLHGYT